This T cell receptor (beta chain) originates from a study of cytotoxic CD8 clonotypes in ibrutinib-treated CLL. Study as a whole: Researchers reported ten to twelve relapsed/refractory and 15 treatment-naive patients, 17 to 18 of them IGHV unmutated.

The CDR3 spans 11 residues. Looked up from germline, CDR1 is LNHDA and CDR2 is SQIVND (reference sequence). V lost 10 bases to trimming and J lost 5 bases, with 12 bases between them. Produced via immunoSEQ multiplex PCR; TCRdb's table is partial and in-frame only. Of about 130,000 clones listed, approximately 85% are singletons. On this clone itself: What it recognizes is unknown.

Study outcomes and limitations: The clonality went up when patients responded to ibrutinib and dropped back toward baseline at progression.

The clonotype comes from a human donor with chronic lymphocytic leukemia. This chain uses TRBV19 with TRBJ2-7; D might be TRBD1 or TRBD2, each matching 5 bases. This specimen consisted of PBMCs, obtained after 24 months of ibrutinib treatment. CDR3 amino acids: CATRDENEQYF. In DNA, the CDR3 is TGTGCCACCCGGGACGAAAACGAGCAGTACTTC.